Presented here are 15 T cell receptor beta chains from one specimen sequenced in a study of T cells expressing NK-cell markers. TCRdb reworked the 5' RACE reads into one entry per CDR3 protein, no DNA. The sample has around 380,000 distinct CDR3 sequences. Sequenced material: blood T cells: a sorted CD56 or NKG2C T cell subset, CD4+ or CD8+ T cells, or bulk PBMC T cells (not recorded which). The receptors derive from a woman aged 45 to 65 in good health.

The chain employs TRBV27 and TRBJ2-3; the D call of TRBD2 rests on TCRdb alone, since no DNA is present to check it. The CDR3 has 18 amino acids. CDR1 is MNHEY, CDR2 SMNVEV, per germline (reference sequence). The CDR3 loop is CASSPNSMVAGYTDTQYF.

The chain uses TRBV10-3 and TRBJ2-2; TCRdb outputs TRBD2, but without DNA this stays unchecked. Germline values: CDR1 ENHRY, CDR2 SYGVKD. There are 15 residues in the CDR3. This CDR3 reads CAISDAGGYTGELFF.

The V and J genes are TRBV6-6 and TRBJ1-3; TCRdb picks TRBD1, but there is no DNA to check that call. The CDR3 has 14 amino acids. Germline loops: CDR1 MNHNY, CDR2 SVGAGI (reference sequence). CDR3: CASSFRDSSNTIYF.

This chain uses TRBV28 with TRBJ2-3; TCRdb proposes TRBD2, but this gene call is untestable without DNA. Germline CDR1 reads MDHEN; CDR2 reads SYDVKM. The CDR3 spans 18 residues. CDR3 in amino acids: CASSEAGTSGPRTDTQYF.

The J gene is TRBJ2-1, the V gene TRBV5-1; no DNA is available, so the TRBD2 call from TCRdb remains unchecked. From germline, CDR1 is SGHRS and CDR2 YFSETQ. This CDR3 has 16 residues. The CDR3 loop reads CASSLDGTSGRRGQFF.

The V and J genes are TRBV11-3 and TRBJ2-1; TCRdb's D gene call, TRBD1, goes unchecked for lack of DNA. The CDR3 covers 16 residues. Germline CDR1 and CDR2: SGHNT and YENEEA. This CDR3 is CASARTGLPGYNEQFF. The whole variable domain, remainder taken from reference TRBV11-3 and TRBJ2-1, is EAGVVQSPRYKIIEKKQPVAFWCNPISGHNTLYWYLQNLGQGPELLIRYENEEAVDDSQLPKDRFSAERLKGVDSTLKIQPAELGDSAVYLCASARTGLPGYNEQFFGPGTRLTVL.

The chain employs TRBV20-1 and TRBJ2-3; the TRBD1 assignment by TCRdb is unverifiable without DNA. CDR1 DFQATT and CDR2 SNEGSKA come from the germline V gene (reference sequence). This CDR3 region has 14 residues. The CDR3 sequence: CSARAGGSPDTQYF.

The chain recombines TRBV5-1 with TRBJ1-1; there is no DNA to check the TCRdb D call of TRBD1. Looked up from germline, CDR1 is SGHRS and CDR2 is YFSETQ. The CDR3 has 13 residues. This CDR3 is CASKAEGGTEAFF. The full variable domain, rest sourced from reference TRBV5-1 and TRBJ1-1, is KAGVTQTPRYLIKTRGQQVTLSCSPISGHRSVSWYQQTPGQGLQFLFEYFSETQRNKGNFPGRFSGRQFSNSRSEMNVSTLELGDSALYLCASKAEGGTEAFFGQGTRLTVV.

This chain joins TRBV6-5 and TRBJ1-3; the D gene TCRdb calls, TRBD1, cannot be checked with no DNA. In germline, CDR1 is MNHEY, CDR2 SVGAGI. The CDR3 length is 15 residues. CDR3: CASRGGFSSGNTIYF.

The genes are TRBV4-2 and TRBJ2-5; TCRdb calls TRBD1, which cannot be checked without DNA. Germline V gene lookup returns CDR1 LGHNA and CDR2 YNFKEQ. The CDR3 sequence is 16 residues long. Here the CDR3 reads CASSQGLQGVKETQYF.

The CDR3 spells CASSLPTRRNEQFF. The chain employs TRBV7-9 and TRBJ2-1; TCRdb calls TRBD2, which cannot be checked without DNA. Germline CDR1 and CDR2: SEHNR and FQNEAQ (reference sequence). The CDR3 is 14 residues long.

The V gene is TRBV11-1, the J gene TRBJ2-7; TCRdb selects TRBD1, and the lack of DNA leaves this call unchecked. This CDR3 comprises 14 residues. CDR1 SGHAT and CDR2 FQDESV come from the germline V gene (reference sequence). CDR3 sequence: CASSSRGLSYEQYF.

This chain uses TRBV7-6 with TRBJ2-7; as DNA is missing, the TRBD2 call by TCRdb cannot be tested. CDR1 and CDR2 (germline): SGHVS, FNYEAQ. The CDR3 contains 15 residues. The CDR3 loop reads CASSSLSGRTYEQYF.

CDR3 loop: CATSDFIGGSFEQFF. This chain connects TRBV24-1 to TRBJ2-1; the TCRdb D gene call, TRBD1, has no DNA to confirm it. There are 15 residues in the CDR3. Germline V gene lookup returns CDR1 KGHDR and CDR2 SFDVKD.

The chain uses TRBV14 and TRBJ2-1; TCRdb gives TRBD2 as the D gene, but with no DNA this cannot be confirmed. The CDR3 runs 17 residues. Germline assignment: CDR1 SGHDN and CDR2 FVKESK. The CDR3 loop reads CASSQDPGLVMEDEQFF.